The sequence of this T cell receptor (beta chain) was determined in a study of T cells in Graves' hyperthyroidism and ophthalmopathy. General study findings and limits: Peripheral blood also featured most of the thyroid clonotypes expanded above 0.001. Patients with ophthalmopathy were separated from those with stable hyperthyroidism by a 13 V-J model.

In making diagnoses, clinical symptoms, serum thyroxine and TRAb, thyroid ultrasound and orbital computed tomography were all used. The V and J ends lost 6 bases and 3 bases respectively, with 17 bases between them. CDR1 DFQATT and CDR2 SNEGSKA come from the germline V gene (reference sequence). This CDR3 spans 14 amino acids. Amplification of TCR beta CDR3 regions used RNA as the template. The HTBI set primed first-round TCR CDR3 RT-PCR. TCRdb re-called the multiplex PCR reads with MiXCR, one entry per CDR3 protein. The data show 200,000 to 250,000 distinct CDR3 sequences, about 17% seen once. To note about this clonotype: Its matching antigen is unknown.

The clonotype comes from a man aged 35-49 years with Graves' hyperthyroidism. The source material was blood. The rearrangement uses TRBV20-1 and TRBJ1-1, with D possibly matching TRBD1 (5 bases). CDR3 residues: CSASSGFSYTEAFF. The CDR3 region has the DNA TGCAGTGCCTCATCAGGGTTCAGCTACACTGAAGCTTTCTTT.